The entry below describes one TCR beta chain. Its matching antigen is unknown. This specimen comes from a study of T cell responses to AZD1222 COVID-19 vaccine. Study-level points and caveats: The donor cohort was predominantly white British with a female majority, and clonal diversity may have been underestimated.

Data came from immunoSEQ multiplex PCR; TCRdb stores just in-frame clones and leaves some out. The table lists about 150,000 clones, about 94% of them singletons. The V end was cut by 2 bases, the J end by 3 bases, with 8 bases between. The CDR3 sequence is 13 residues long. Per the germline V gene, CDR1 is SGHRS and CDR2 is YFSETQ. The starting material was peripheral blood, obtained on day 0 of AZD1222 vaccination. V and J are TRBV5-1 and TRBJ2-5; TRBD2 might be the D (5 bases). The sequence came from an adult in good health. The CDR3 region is CASSFGVEETQYF. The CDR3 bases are TGCGCCAGCAGCTTCGGGGTGGAAGAGACCCAGTACTTC.